This is a list of T cell receptor beta chains from one sample in a study of blood T cell repertoires in COVID-19. TCRdb's copy holds only in-frame clones and misses some; the assay was immunoSEQ multiplex PCR. Of 35,000 to 55,000 clones in the sample, over 80% were seen once. Sequenced material: peripheral blood. Source of these receptors: a man aged 60 to 69 with active COVID-19. CDR3s include the opening cysteine and the closing phenylalanine or tryptophan. The D gene is left open where the match is weak. A clone size is listed for some rows: how often the clone was seen (once, few, many), or a class if it is expanded.

D gene: NA; V gene: TRBV5-1; J gene: TRBJ2-1; clone size: NA; CDR3 DNA: TGCGCCAGCAGCTTGAACAGACCTACGGATGAGCAGTTCTTC; CDR3 protein: CASSLNRPTDEQFF
D gene: NA; V gene: TRBV7-2; J gene: TRBJ2-7; clone size: NA; CDR3 DNA: TGTGCCAGCAGCTCTGGGCCAGCCCCCCCCTACGAGCAGTACTTC; CDR3 protein: CASSSGPAPPYEQYF
D gene: NA; V gene: TRBV12-3/TRBV12-4; J gene: TRBJ1-2; clone size: NA; CDR3 DNA: TGTGCCAGCAGTGATGACAGCTATGGCTACACCTTC; CDR3 protein: CASSDDSYGYTF
D gene: TRBD2; V gene: TRBV7-3; J gene: TRBJ2-3; clone size: NA; CDR3 DNA: TGTGCCAGCAGCTTTTTAGCGGGGGGCACCACAGATACGCAGTATTTT; CDR3 protein: CASSFLAGGTTDTQYF
D gene: TRBD1; V gene: TRBV7-6; J gene: TRBJ2-7; clone size: NA; CDR3 DNA: TGTGCCAGCAACCCTTCACAGGGGCCCCGAACCTACGAGCAGTACTTC; CDR3 protein: CASNPSQGPRTYEQYF
D gene: NA; V gene: TRBV28; J gene: TRBJ1-1; clone size: NA; CDR3 DNA: TGTGCCAGCAGTTTAGGAGGGGTCAAGAACACTGAAGCTTTCTTT; CDR3 protein: CASSLGGVKNTEAFF
D gene: TRBD1; V gene: TRBV28; J gene: TRBJ1-6; clone size: NA; CDR3 DNA: TGTGCCAGCAGGGCCGGGACAGGGCGTAATTCACCCCTCCACTTT; CDR3 protein: CASRAGTGRNSPLHF
D gene: NA; V gene: TRBV3-1/TRBV3-2; J gene: TRBJ1-1; clone size: NA; CDR3 DNA: TGTGCCAGCAGCGAAGGGTACGGGACTCGGGCCGCTTTCTTT; CDR3 protein: CASSEGYGTRAAFF
D gene: TRBD2; V gene: TRBV10-3; J gene: TRBJ2-3; clone size: NA; CDR3 DNA: TGTGCCATCAGTTCCGGGACTAGCGGAGATACGCAGTATTTT; CDR3 protein: CAISSGTSGDTQYF
D gene: NA; V gene: TRBV14; J gene: TRBJ1-6; clone size: NA; CDR3 DNA: TGTGCCAGCAGCCAAGGGCGGGGGGGGTCACCCCTCCACTTT; CDR3 protein: CASSQGRGGSPLHF
D gene: TRBD1; V gene: TRBV23-1; J gene: TRBJ2-5; clone size: NA; CDR3 DNA: TGCGCTTTACAGGGGGGAGAGACCCAGTACTTC; CDR3 protein: CALQGGETQYF
D gene: NA; V gene: TRBV15; J gene: TRBJ1-5; clone size: NA; CDR3 DNA: TGTGCCACCAGCAGAGATCCAAATCAGCCCCAGCATTTT; CDR3 protein: CATSRDPNQPQHF
D gene: TRBD1; V gene: TRBV3-1/TRBV3-2; J gene: TRBJ1-4; clone size: NA; CDR3 DNA: TGTGCCAGCAGCCCCAGGACAGGGGGAGAAGAAAAACTGTTTTTT; CDR3 protein: CASSPRTGGEEKLFF
D gene: NA; V gene: TRBV19; J gene: TRBJ1-5; clone size: NA; CDR3 DNA: TGTGCCAGTAGTGTCAAGGGGGGAGGGAATCAGCCCCAGCATTTT; CDR3 protein: CASSVKGGGNQPQHF
D gene: TRBD1; V gene: TRBV2; J gene: TRBJ2-1; clone size: NA; CDR3 DNA: TGTGCCAGCAGCGCCGGACAGGTTAGGAGTAAGCAGTTCTTC; CDR3 protein: CASSAGQVRSKQFF
D gene: NA; V gene: TRBV18; J gene: TRBJ2-7; clone size: NA; CDR3 DNA: TGTGCCAGCTCACCGCAGGCGTACGAGCAGTACTTC; CDR3 protein: CASSPQAYEQYF
D gene: NA; V gene: TRBV18; J gene: TRBJ2-3; clone size: NA; CDR3 DNA: TGTGCCAGCTCATCCCGACAGAGAGGCACAGATACGCAGTATTTT; CDR3 protein: CASSSRQRGTDTQYF
D gene: NA; V gene: TRBV19; J gene: TRBJ2-7; clone size: NA; CDR3 DNA: TGTGCCAGTAGTGAGGGAATCGGATACGAGCAGTACTTC; CDR3 protein: CASSEGIGYEQYF
D gene: NA; V gene: TRBV4-1; J gene: TRBJ2-7; clone size: NA; CDR3 DNA: TGCGCCAGCAGCCAGGGCCCAAGACAGACGCTGACGTACGAGCAGTACTTC; CDR3 protein: CASSQGPRQTLTYEQYF
D gene: TRBD2; V gene: TRBV5-4; J gene: TRBJ2-3; clone size: NA; CDR3 DNA: TGTGCCAGCAGCTTGGGGAGCGGGGGGGCCGGAGATACGCAGTATTTT; CDR3 protein: CASSLGSGGAGDTQYF
D gene: NA; V gene: TRBV4-1; J gene: TRBJ2-3; clone size: NA; CDR3 DNA: TGCGCCAGCAGCCAATACAGGGGGGGGGATACGCAGTATTTT; CDR3 protein: CASSQYRGGDTQYF
D gene: NA; V gene: TRBV5-1; J gene: TRBJ2-5; clone size: NA; CDR3 DNA: TGCGCCAGCACCGGGGGACAAGAGACCCAGTACTTC; CDR3 protein: CASTGGQETQYF
D gene: NA; V gene: TRBV5-4; J gene: TRBJ1-1; clone size: NA; CDR3 DNA: TGTGCCAGCAGCTCCCCCCGGTTGAGGACTGAAGCTTTCTTT; CDR3 protein: CASSSPRLRTEAFF
D gene: NA; V gene: TRBV7-9; J gene: TRBJ2-1; clone size: NA; CDR3 DNA: TGTGCCAGCAGTCGACTTCGGGGGGCCGGGTTCTTC; CDR3 protein: CASSRLRGAGFF
D gene: NA; V gene: TRBV5-1; J gene: TRBJ1-1; clone size: NA; CDR3 DNA: TGCGCCAGCAGCTTGCGGGGAGCTAACACTGAAGCTTTCTTT; CDR3 protein: CASSLRGANTEAFF
D gene: TRBD2; V gene: TRBV7-9; J gene: TRBJ2-7; clone size: once; CDR3 DNA: TGTGCCAGCAGCTCGGGACTAGCGGGAGCTTCCGAGCAGTACTTC; CDR3 protein: CASSSGLAGASEQYF
D gene: TRBD1; V gene: TRBV5-1; J gene: TRBJ2-3; clone size: few; CDR3 DNA: TGCGCCAGCAGTCCGACAGGGGAAGATACGCAGTATTTT; CDR3 protein: CASSPTGEDTQYF
D gene: NA; V gene: TRBV7-2; J gene: TRBJ2-3; clone size: once; CDR3 DNA: TGTGCCAGCAGCTTGGGGAGTCCGGATACGCAGTATTTT; CDR3 protein: CASSLGSPDTQYF
D gene: TRBD2; V gene: TRBV5-1; J gene: TRBJ2-7; clone size: NA; CDR3 DNA: TGCGCCAGCAGCTTGGGGCCCGGGGGGGTCCTTGGAGAGCAGTACTTC; CDR3 protein: CASSLGPGGVLGEQYF
D gene: TRBD1; V gene: TRBV5-1; J gene: TRBJ2-5; clone size: NA; CDR3 DNA: TGCGCCAGCAGCGAGACGGGACAGGGACAAGAGACCCAGTACTTC; CDR3 protein: CASSETGQGQETQYF
D gene: NA; V gene: TRBV29-1; J gene: TRBJ2-1; clone size: NA; CDR3 DNA: TGCAGCGCCAAACTAACAGGGAATGAGCAGTTCTTC; CDR3 protein: CSAKLTGNEQFF
D gene: NA; V gene: TRBV6-5; J gene: TRBJ1-1; clone size: few; CDR3 DNA: TGTGCCAGCAGTTCGGACAGGAACACTGAAGCTTTCTTT; CDR3 protein: CASSSDRNTEAFF
D gene: NA; V gene: TRBV6-4; J gene: TRBJ2-2; clone size: NA; CDR3 DNA: TGTGCCAGCAGTGCTAGCCCGGGCACCGGGGAGCTGTTTTTT; CDR3 protein: CASSASPGTGELFF
D gene: NA; V gene: TRBV10-3; J gene: TRBJ1-5; clone size: few; CDR3 DNA: TGTGCCATCAGGGGAACAGGGCGCAATCAGCCCCAGCATTTT; CDR3 protein: CAIRGTGRNQPQHF
D gene: NA; V gene: TRBV6-6; J gene: TRBJ2-2; clone size: few; CDR3 DNA: TGTGCCAGCAGTTGGGTGGGAGGGGGTACCGGGGAGCTGTTTTTT; CDR3 protein: CASSWVGGGTGELFF
D gene: NA; V gene: TRBV19; J gene: TRBJ2-7; clone size: NA; CDR3 DNA: TGTGCCAGTAGTAACAGCTACGAGCAGTACTTC; CDR3 protein: CASSNSYEQYF
D gene: NA; V gene: TRBV19; J gene: TRBJ1-1; clone size: NA; CDR3 DNA: TGTGCCAGTAGTATCCAGGCGGGGAACACTGAAGCTTTCTTT; CDR3 protein: CASSIQAGNTEAFF
D gene: TRBD2; V gene: TRBV5-1; J gene: TRBJ2-5; clone size: NA; CDR3 DNA: TGCGCCAGCAGCCTTAGCGGGGTAGAGACCCAGTACTTC; CDR3 protein: CASSLSGVETQYF
D gene: TRBD1; V gene: TRBV30; J gene: TRBJ2-7; clone size: NA; CDR3 DNA: TGTGCCTGGAGTGTACGGACAGGGGGCTCCGGTAGGCAGTACTTC; CDR3 protein: CAWSVRTGGSGRQYF
D gene: NA; V gene: TRBV2; J gene: TRBJ2-3; clone size: NA; CDR3 DNA: TGTGCCAGCAGGGGACTGGCTAGCACAGATACGCAGTATTTT; CDR3 protein: CASRGLASTDTQYF
D gene: NA; V gene: TRBV24-1; J gene: TRBJ1-2; clone size: once; CDR3 DNA: TGTGCCACCAGTGATTATCACCGGGACACTTCAAAAGAAGGCTACACCTTC; CDR3 protein: CATSDYHRDTSKEGYTF
D gene: TRBD1; V gene: TRBV27; J gene: TRBJ1-3; clone size: NA; CDR3 DNA: TGTGCCAGCAGTCCGCAGACAGGGAGCTCTGGAAACACCATATATTTT; CDR3 protein: CASSPQTGSSGNTIYF
D gene: NA; V gene: TRBV19; J gene: TRBJ1-1; clone size: NA; CDR3 DNA: TGTGCCAGTAGTATCGTGCCAGAATCTGAAGCTTTCTTT; CDR3 protein: CASSIVPESEAFF
D gene: TRBD1; V gene: TRBV4-3; J gene: TRBJ2-2; clone size: NA; CDR3 DNA: TGCGCCAGCAGCCAAGGAGACAGGGCCTACACCGGGGAGCTGTTTTTT; CDR3 protein: CASSQGDRAYTGELFF
D gene: TRBD1; V gene: TRBV7-9; J gene: TRBJ1-5; clone size: NA; CDR3 DNA: TGTGCCAGCACCAGGGGGGGCGGTCAGCCCCAGCATTTT; CDR3 protein: CASTRGGGQPQHF
D gene: TRBD1; V gene: TRBV28; J gene: TRBJ1-1; clone size: once; CDR3 DNA: TGTGCCAGCAGTTCCAGACAGGGTAACACTGAAGCTTTCTTT; CDR3 protein: CASSSRQGNTEAFF
D gene: NA; V gene: TRBV18; J gene: TRBJ1-2; clone size: NA; CDR3 DNA: TGTGCCAGCTCACCGAGGGAGATGGATAGCTACACCTTC; CDR3 protein: CASSPREMDSYTF
D gene: NA; V gene: TRBV29-1; J gene: TRBJ2-7; clone size: NA; CDR3 DNA: TGCAGCGTTGTTCTCCTCTACGAGCAGTACTTC; CDR3 protein: CSVVLLYEQYF
D gene: NA; V gene: TRBV7-9; J gene: TRBJ1-2; clone size: NA; CDR3 DNA: TGTGCCAGCAGCTTAGTATATGCAGGACTCTATGGCTACACCTTC; CDR3 protein: CASSLVYAGLYGYTF
D gene: NA; V gene: TRBV28; J gene: TRBJ1-1; clone size: NA; CDR3 DNA: TGTGCCAGCAGTTCTTATCCAGGGTTCAAGATGAACACTGAAGCTTTCTTT; CDR3 protein: CASSSYPGFKMNTEAFF
D gene: TRBD2; V gene: TRBV6-5; J gene: TRBJ2-1; clone size: few; CDR3 DNA: TGTGCCAACCTTAGCGGGGAATACAATGAGCAGTTCTTC; CDR3 protein: CANLSGEYNEQFF
D gene: TRBD1; V gene: TRBV7-3; J gene: TRBJ2-1; clone size: NA; CDR3 DNA: TGTGCCAGCAGCTTCGACAGGGGGGACAATGAGCAGTTCTTC; CDR3 protein: CASSFDRGDNEQFF